A selection of T cell receptor beta chains follows, all from one sample in a study of T cells in Graves' hyperthyroidism and ophthalmopathy. MiXCR was run by TCRdb on the multiplex PCR reads, yielding one entry per CDR3 protein. The sample lists about 380,000 distinct CDR3 sequences; around 13% were seen once. Sequences were obtained from blood. The receptors come from a woman in her thirties with Graves' ophthalmopathy. Each CDR3 is given with its conserved first and last residue. The order of the fields is J gene, clone size, V gene, D gene, CDR3 DNA, CDR3 protein. The D gene is left open where the match is weak. A row's size may be missing; if present it is once, few, many or a size class.

TRBJ1-2 few TRBV24-1 . TGTGCCACCAGTGATAACCACGCCGGACCCGCTAACTATGGCTACACCTTC CATSDNHAGPANYGYTF
TRBJ2-7 . TRBV20-1 TRBD1 TGCAGTGCTACGGAAGACAGGGAGTTCTACGGGCAGTACTTC CSATEDREFYGQYF
TRBJ2-7 many TRBV28 . TGTGCCAGCAACGGGTCAAGGGGGAAGGGCGAGCAGTACTTC CASNGSRGKGEQYF
TRBJ1-6 many TRBV12-3/TRBV12-4 . TGTGCCAGCAGTTTAGTACAGAATAATTCACCCCTCCACTTT CASSLVQNNSPLHF
TRBJ2-2 few TRBV19 TRBD2 TGTGCCAGTACCCCGGGGGGGGGTTATTACACCGGGGAGCTGTTTTTT CASTPGGGYYTGELFF
TRBJ2-1 many TRBV20-1 . TGCAGTGGACGCGTCGGCCGTAAGGGGGGCAAATACAATGAGCAGTTCTTC CSGRVGRKGGKYNEQFF
TRBJ2-7 many TRBV2 . TGTGCCAGCATTTCCAATGGTTTAAGCTACGAGCAGTACTTC CASISNGLSYEQYF
TRBJ1-4 many TRBV5-1 . TGCGCCAGCAGCTTACAGGGATCTAATGAAAAACTGTTTTTT CASSLQGSNEKLFF
TRBJ2-1 few TRBV6-1 TRBD2 TGTGCCAGCAGTGGCCTGGGACTAGCAGGCGGGGAGCAGTTCTTC CASSGLGLAGGEQFF
TRBJ1-1 . TRBV27 . TGTGCCAGCAGTGTTCGCCAGGCGAACACTGAAGCTTTCTTT CASSVRQANTEAFF
TRBJ1-1 many TRBV19 TRBD1 TGTGCCAGTACCCCGACAGGGGGCGCCAACACTGAAGCTTTCTTT CASTPTGGANTEAFF
TRBJ1-1 many TRBV30 . TGTACCTGGAGTGTACCCATGAACACTGAAGCTTTCTTT CTWSVPMNTEAFF
TRBJ1-6 . TRBV27 TRBD1 TGTGCCACCAGACAGGGGGGATCACCCCTCCACTTT CATRQGGSPLHF
TRBJ1-2 many TRBV6-5 TRBD1 TGTGCCAGCAGTTACTCCCCGGGACAGGGGTATGGCTACACCTTC CASSYSPGQGYGYTF
TRBJ1-2 many TRBV30 . TGTGCCTGGGGGCAAGGAGCTAACTATGGCTACACCTTC CAWGQGANYGYTF
TRBJ1-3 . TRBV4-2 . TGTGCCAGCAGCCAGGCTCCTGGAAACACCATATATTTT CASSQAPGNTIYF
TRBJ2-7 many TRBV28 . TGTGCCAGCAGTCTCCCGGGACTCGTCTACGAGCAGTACTTC CASSLPGLVYEQYF
TRBJ2-5 many TRBV6-1 . TGTGCCAGCAGTCCCGGAAGGTACCAAGAGACCCAGTACTTC CASSPGRYQETQYF
TRBJ2-1 few TRBV28 TRBD2 TGTGCCAGCAGTTTCCCGGGACGGGGGGAATACAATGAGCAGTTCTTC CASSFPGRGEYNEQFF
TRBJ1-3 . TRBV15 . TGTGCCACCAGCAGAGATTGGGCAGACTCTGGAAACACCATATATTTT CATSRDWADSGNTIYF
TRBJ2-1 many TRBV18 . TGTGCCAGCTCACGGCGAGATCCGGGACGGAGGGGCAATGAGCAGTTCTTC CASSRRDPGRRGNEQFF
TRBJ2-1 many TRBV12-3/TRBV12-4 TRBD1 TGTGCCAGCAGTTCCGGACAGGCTGGGATGAATGAGCAGTTCTTC CASSSGQAGMNEQFF
TRBJ1-1 many TRBV28 . TGTGCCAGCTTTGGACGGGTGAACACTGAAGCTTTCTTT CASFGRVNTEAFF
TRBJ2-2 many TRBV28 . TGTGCCAGCAGTTTATATGGCCCGAACACCGGGGAGCTGTTTTTT CASSLYGPNTGELFF
TRBJ2-7 many TRBV20-1 TRBD1 TGCAGTGCTAGTCCCGCGGACAGGGGCGGTTCCTACGAGCAGTACTTC CSASPADRGGSYEQYF
TRBJ1-1 many TRBV20-1 . TGCAGTGGGGCTTCCGGGAGTAACACTGAAGCTTTCTTT CSGASGSNTEAFF
TRBJ2-1 many TRBV18 . TGTGCCAGCTCACCATCGGCCAGGCTTCTAGTTTTTGGGGATGAGCAGTTCTTC CASSPSARLLVFGDEQFF
TRBJ2-3 . TRBV12-3/TRBV12-4 TRBD2 TGTGCCAGCAGCCTTGGGACTAGCGGGGGGCGAAGCACAGATACGCAGTATTTT CASSLGTSGGRSTDTQYF
TRBJ1-2 . TRBV7-9 . TGTGCCAGCAGCCTCGTGGGAGGGTCCCCCTTCGGTAATGGTTATGGCTACACCTTC CASSLVGGSPFGNGYGYTF
TRBJ2-2 many TRBV18 . TGTGCCAGCTCACCAGCGTCCTCAGGGGAGCTGTTTTTT CASSPASSGELFF
TRBJ2-7 many TRBV3-1 TRBD2 TGTGCCAGCAGCCAAGACACTAGCGGGGCCTACGAGCAGTACTTC CASSQDTSGAYEQYF
TRBJ1-2 many TRBV19 . TGTGCCAGTAGCCACAGCTATGGCTACACCTTC CASSHSYGYTF
TRBJ2-3 many TRBV20-1 TRBD2 TGCAGTGCTAGAGGTACTGGACTAGCGAGGCGGGATACGCAGTATTTT CSARGTGLARRDTQYF
TRBJ1-1 many TRBV29-1 . TGCAGCGTTGTTGTGGGACCTAACACTGAAGCTTTCTTT CSVVVGPNTEAFF
TRBJ2-3 many TRBV2 . TGTGCCAGCAGTCAGGGCACAGATACGCAGTATTTT CASSQGTDTQYF
TRBJ1-6 many TRBV2 . TGTGCCAGCAGTGACCGCCTTTATAATTCACCCCTCCACTTT CASSDRLYNSPLHF